One and the same sample provided the 11 T cell receptor beta chains below, sequenced in a study of T cells after yellow fever vaccination. In TCRdb, the 5' RACE reads were re-called with MiXCR into one record per CDR3 protein. The top ten hold 14% to 15% of the sample, which has about 360,000 distinct CDR3 sequences, under 7.5% seen once. The source material was PBMCs, sampled 5 days after the yellow fever booster vaccination. These receptors were taken from a man between 25 and 39 years old who received the YFV17D yellow fever vaccine.

V and J are TRBV7-8 and TRBJ2-1; possibly TRBD2 for D (5 bases). V was clipped by 5 bases and J by 4 bases, with 12 bases between them. Per the germline V gene, CDR1 is SGHVS and CDR2 is FQNEAQ. The length of the CDR3 is 14 residues. The CDR3 region has the DNA TGTGCCAGCAGCACACCCGGGGAATACAATGAGCAGTTCTTC. Amino acids: CASSTPGEYNEQFF.

This clonotype was seen repeatedly, ten times or more. The chain couples TRBV5-1 to TRBJ1-2; D remains unclear. The CDR3 covers 14 residues. The germline V and J ends were trimmed by 0 bases and 4 bases, with 10 bases remaining between them. Germline V gene lookup returns CDR1 SGHRS and CDR2 YFSETQ. The CDR3 region has the DNA TGCGCCAGCAGCTTGGCCCCGGAAATCTATGGCTACACCTTC. Translated, it gives CASSLAPEIYGYTF.

This clonotype has a count of ten or more. The chain joins TRBV25-1 to TRBJ1-6, with D perhaps TRBD1 (5 bases). V lost 3 bases and J lost 1, with 13 bases in between. The CDR3 contains 17 residues. Germline loops: CDR1 MGHDK, CDR2 SYGVNS. CDR3 DNA sequence: TGTGCCAGCAGTGAGGGGCCGCGGGAATCCTATAATTCACCCCTCCACTTT. Residues: CASSEGPRESYNSPLHF.

There are many counts of this clonotype. This sequence joins TRBV5-1 and TRBJ2-5; 7 bases are a match to TRBD1. CDR1 is SGHRS and CDR2 is YFSETQ in the germline V gene. V lost 3 bases and J lost 3; bases outside the gene matches: 5. CDR3 length equals 14 residues. The CDR3 sequence: CASSYGTEKETQYF. In nucleotides, the CDR3 is TGCGCCAGCAGCTACGGGACAGAAAAAGAGACCCAGTACTTC.

This clonotype was recorded at least ten times. This chain connects TRBV5-1 to TRBJ2-3, with TRBD2 identical over 7 bases. Trimming cost V 1 base and J 0 bases; bases outside gene matches: 8. The germline V gene has CDR1 SGHRS and CDR2 YFSETQ. This CDR3 comprises 17 residues. The CDR3 region is CASSLSPSGASTDTQYF. The CDR3 DNA reads TGCGCCAGCAGCTTGTCGCCTAGCGGAGCTAGCACAGATACGCAGTATTTT. Combining the CDR3 with reference TRBV5-1 and TRBJ2-3 gives the whole variable domain KAGVTQTPRYLIKTRGQQVTLSCSPISGHRSVSWYQQTPGQGLQFLFEYFSETQRNKGNFPGRFSGRQFSNSRSEMNVSTLELGDSALYLCASSLSPSGASTDTQYFGPGTRLTVL.

This clonotype was counted many times. J is TRBJ1-4 and V is TRBV29-1; D unclear. V was pared by 4 bases and J by 6 bases, with 15 bases between. The CDR3 has 14 amino acids. Germline V gene data show CDR1 as SQVTM and CDR2 as ANQGSEA. The CDR3 DNA reads as TGCAGCGTTGGGATTCGTCCATCCGATGAAAAACTGTTTTTT. Its protein is CSVGIRPSDEKLFF.

V gene TRBV6-1 combines with J gene TRBJ2-2, with TRBD1 identical over 8 bases. The germline V gene encodes CDR1 MNHNS and CDR2 SASEGT. The J segment lost 0 bases and the V segment lost 9 bases, leaving 6 bases of the junction unmatched. The CDR3 is made up of 15 amino acids. The DNA for the CDR3 is TGTGCCAGTACAAGGACAGGGACGAACACCGGGGAGCTGTTTTTT. It yields the protein CASTRTGTNTGELFF.

The V call is TRBV7-9, the J call TRBJ2-2; D unclear. This CDR3 comprises 10 residues. Germline CDR1 reads SEHNR; CDR2 reads FQNEAQ (reference sequence). Trimming removed 10 bases from V and 6 bases from J, with 6 bases in between. CDR3: CATTAGELFF. Here the CDR3 DNA reads TGTGCCACCACGGCCGGGGAGCTGTTTTTT.

The table lists this clonotype with many counts. The chain uses TRBV27 and TRBJ2-1; no definite D call. Trimming shortened V by 2 bases and J by 2 bases, and 7 bases separated the two germline ends. The V gene's germline CDR1 is MNHEY and CDR2 SMNVEV (reference sequence). The CDR3 has 14 residues. CDR3 bases: TGTGCCAGCAGTTTAGTGGGGACCTACAATGAGCAGTTCTTC. It translates to CASSLVGTYNEQFF.

The table lists this clonotype with a few counts. The J gene is TRBJ2-1, the V gene TRBV5-1; possibly TRBD2 for D (5 bases). V was shortened by 4 bases and J by 4 bases, with 15 bases between the two germline ends. This CDR3 has 15 residues. Germline CDR1 reads SGHRS; CDR2 reads YFSETQ. This chain's CDR3 is CASSADSPVYNEQFF. Here the CDR3 DNA reads TGCGCCAGCAGCGCGGACTCCCCGGTGTACAATGAGCAGTTCTTC.

This clonotype has only one observation. V and J are TRBV3-1 and TRBJ2-2; D uncertain. The CDR3 extends over 13 amino acids. The V end lost 10 bases, the J end lost 5 bases, and 14 bases lay between the germline ends. Germline loops: CDR1 LGHDT, CDR2 YNNKEL (reference sequence). CDR3 amino acids: CATDRGTTGELFF. CDR3 bases: TGTGCCACTGATAGAGGTACAACCGGGGAGCTGTTTTTT. The whole variable domain, filled in from reference TRBV3-1 and TRBJ2-2, reads DTAVSQTPKYLVTQMGNDKSIKCEQNLGHDTMYWYKQDSKKFLKIMFSYNNKELIINETVPNRFSPKSPDKAHLNLHINSLELGDSAVYFCATDRGTTGELFFGEGSRLTVL.